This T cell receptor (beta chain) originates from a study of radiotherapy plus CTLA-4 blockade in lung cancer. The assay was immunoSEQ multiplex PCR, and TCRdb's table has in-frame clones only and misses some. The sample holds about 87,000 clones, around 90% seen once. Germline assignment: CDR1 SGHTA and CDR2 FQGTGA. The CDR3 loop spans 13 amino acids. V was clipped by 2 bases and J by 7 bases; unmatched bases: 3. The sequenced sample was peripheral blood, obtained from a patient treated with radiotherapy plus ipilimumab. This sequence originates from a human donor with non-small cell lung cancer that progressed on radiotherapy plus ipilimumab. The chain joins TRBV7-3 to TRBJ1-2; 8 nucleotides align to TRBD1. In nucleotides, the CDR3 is TGTGCCAGCAGCTTACAGGGGGCTGGTGGCTACACCTTC. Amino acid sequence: CASSLQGAGGYTF.